The T cell receptor (beta chain) under discussion was sequenced for a study of somatic mutations in cytotoxic T cells in rheumatoid arthritis. Study as a whole: Using a FACSAria II or Sony SH800, a portion of the V beta antibody-stained T-cell populations were flow-sorted at nearly 100% purity, and among those populations were V beta1+ cells that were then sequenced for TCRB. Whole-study results and caveats: Each of about an eighth of the roughly 60 patients had a largest CD8+ clone that made up more than 20% of CD8+ cells. With age, CD8+ clonality increased in rheumatoid arthritis patients, whereas no such increase appeared in healthy controls.

Assay: immunoSEQ multiplex PCR; the TCRdb copy retains only in-frame clones and omits some. Of approximately 20,000 clones listed, roughly 87% are singletons. As concerns this clone: Its antigen is not identified.

Blood donors served as healthy controls; their median age was approximately 53 years (range about 20-70), and approximately 52% were female. The V gene's germline CDR1 is MNHNY and CDR2 SVGAGI (reference sequence). V was pared by 6 bases and J by 2 bases, with 10 bases of the junction left unmatched. There are 16 residues in the CDR3. The genes are TRBV6-6 and TRBJ2-5, with 9 bases identical to TRBD2. Specimen: CD8+ T cells sorted from blood. This receptor was taken from a woman aged 45-65 years in good health. The CDR3: CASSPSSGNWQETQYF. CDR3 coding DNA: TGTGCCAGCAGCCCATCTAGCGGGAACTGGCAAGAGACCCAGTACTTC.